This record covers a single T cell receptor (beta chain). The antigen is not known. The sample is drawn from a study of Ad26.COV2.S vaccination and SARS-CoV-2 variants. Study-wide background: The COV1001 Ad26.COV2.S trial arm included the donor. Intramuscular Ad26.COV2.S doses were given once or twice, 56 days apart.

Sequencing was performed with immunoSEQ multiplex PCR; in TCRdb, only in-frame clones are kept and a portion is missing. This repertoire shows hundreds of thousands of clones, around 89% found once; its top ten account for 6.4%. Treatment given: some 20 received Ad26.COV2.S at low or high dose, single or two shots; about 5 received placebo; per-sample allocation not given. Samples analyzed were those drawn on day 63 after the first vaccine or placebo injection. V shed 1 base, J shed 4 bases, and the junction held 7 bases outside the gene matches. The CDR3 has 19 residues. In germline, CDR1 is LGHDT, CDR2 YNNKEL (reference sequence). Whole-study results and caveats: Vaccine recipients surpassed placebo recipients in spike-specific TCR breadth.

The source was peripheral blood, collected in a trial of Ad26.COV2.S vaccine versus placebo. The genes are TRBV3-1 (or the pseudogene TRBV3-2) and TRBJ2-1, with TRBD2 matching 16 bases. The clonotype comes from a person between 18 and 65 years old who received the Ad26.COV2.S COVID-19 vaccine or a placebo. The CDR3 spells CASSQVGTSGRVGYNEQFF. CDR3 sequence (DNA): TGTGCCAGCAGCCAAGTAGGGACTAGCGGGAGGGTGGGTTACAATGAGCAGTTCTTC.